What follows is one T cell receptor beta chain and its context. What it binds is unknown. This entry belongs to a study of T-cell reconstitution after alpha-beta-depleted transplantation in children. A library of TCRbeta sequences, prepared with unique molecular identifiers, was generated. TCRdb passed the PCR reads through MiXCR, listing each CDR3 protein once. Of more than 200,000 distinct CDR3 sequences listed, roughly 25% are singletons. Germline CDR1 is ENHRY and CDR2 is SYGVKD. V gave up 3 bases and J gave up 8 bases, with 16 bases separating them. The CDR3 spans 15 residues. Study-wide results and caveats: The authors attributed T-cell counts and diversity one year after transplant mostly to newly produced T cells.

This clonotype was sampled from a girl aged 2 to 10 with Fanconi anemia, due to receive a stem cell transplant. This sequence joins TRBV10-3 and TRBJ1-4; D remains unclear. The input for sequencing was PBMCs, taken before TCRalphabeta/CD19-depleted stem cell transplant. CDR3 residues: CAISDPDFADEKLFF. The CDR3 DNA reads TGTGCCATCAGTGACCCAGACTTCGCTGACGAAAAACTGTTTTTT.